The clone carrying this TCR beta chain came up once. This sample is part of a study of shared clonotypes between healthy human individuals. Genomic DNA of every subset was divided equally among multiple immunoSEQ plates. The table came from immunoSEQ multiplex PCR; TCRdb's copy has only in-frame clones and leaves some out. The sample has about 710,000 clones, roughly 72% seen once. This CDR3 is 13 amino acids long. CDR1 is SGHRS, CDR2 YFSETQ, per germline. V lost 3 bases to trimming and J lost 2 bases, with 6 bases between them. This TCR was recovered from a woman in her 30s in good health. The specimen was memory CD4+ T cells sorted from blood. Documented subset: CD45RA-negative fraction. This sequence joins TRBV5-1 and TRBJ2-1; D is unclear. The CDR3 spells CASSYDTYNEQFF. CDR3 DNA sequence: TGCGCCAGCAGCTACGACACCTACAATGAGCAGTTCTTC. The variable domain in full, with the rest retrieved from reference TRBV5-1 and TRBJ2-1, is KAGVTQTPRYLIKTRGQQVTLSCSPISGHRSVSWYQQTPGQGLQFLFEYFSETQRNKGNFPGRFSGRQFSNSRSEMNVSTLELGDSALYLCASSYDTYNEQFFGPGTRLTVL.